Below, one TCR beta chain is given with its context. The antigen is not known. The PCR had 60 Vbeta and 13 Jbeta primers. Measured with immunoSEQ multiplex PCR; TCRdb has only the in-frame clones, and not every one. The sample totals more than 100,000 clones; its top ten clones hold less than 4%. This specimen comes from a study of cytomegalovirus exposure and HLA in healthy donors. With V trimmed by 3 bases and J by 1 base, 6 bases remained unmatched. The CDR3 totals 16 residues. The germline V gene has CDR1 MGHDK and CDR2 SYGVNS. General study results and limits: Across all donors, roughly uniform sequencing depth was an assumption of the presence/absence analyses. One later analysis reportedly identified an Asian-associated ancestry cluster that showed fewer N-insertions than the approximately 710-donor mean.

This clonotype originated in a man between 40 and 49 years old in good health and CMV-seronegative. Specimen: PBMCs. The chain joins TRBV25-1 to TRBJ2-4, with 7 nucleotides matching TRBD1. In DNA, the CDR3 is TGTGCCAGCAGTGATCACCGGACAGGTGCCAAAAACATTCAGTACTTC. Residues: CASSDHRTGAKNIQYF. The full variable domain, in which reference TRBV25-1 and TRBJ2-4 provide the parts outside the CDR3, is EADIYQTPRYLVIGTGKKITLECSQTMGHDKMYWYQQDPGMELHLIHYSYGVNSTEKGDLSSESTVSRIRTEHFPLTLESARPSHTSQYLCASSDHRTGAKNIQYFGAGTRLSVL.